The 28 T cell receptor beta chains presented below share a single source sample, sequenced in a study of shared clonotypes between healthy human individuals. Sequencing used immunoSEQ multiplex PCR; TCRdb keeps in-frame clones, though not all of them. Of more than 90,000 clones listed, under 80% are singletons. Sequenced input: memory CD8+ T cells sorted from blood. Subset defined: CD45RO+ cells pooled with CCR7-negative TemRA cells. The receptors come from a young man in good health.

The CDR3 loop is CASSVSASHEQFF. DNA for the CDR3: TGTGCCAGCAGTGTATCGGCTTCCCATGAGCAGTTCTTC. The chain is built from TRBV2 and TRBJ2-1; D unclear. From germline, CDR1 is SNHLY and CDR2 FYNNEI. V was trimmed by 4 bases and J by 8 bases, leaving 12 bases between them. CDR3 length equals 13 residues.

V and J are TRBV30 and TRBJ2-5, with 9 bases that match TRBD2. CDR1 and CDR2 from the germline V gene are GTSNPN and SVGIG (reference sequence). V gave up 5 bases and J gave up 5 bases; unmatched junction bases: 3. The CDR3 is 12 amino acids. Here the CDR3 reads CAWGTSRETQYF. DNA for the CDR3: TGTGCCTGGGGGACTAGCAGGGAGACCCAGTACTTC. The full variable domain, in which reference TRBV30 and TRBJ2-5 provide the parts outside the CDR3, is SQTIHQWPATLVQPVGSPLSLECTVEGTSNPNLYWYRQAAGRGLQLLFYSVGIGQISSEVPQNLSASRPQDRQFILSSKKLLLSDSGFYLCAWGTSRETQYFGPGTRLLVL.

The rearrangement links TRBV18 to TRBJ1-1, with D possibly TRBD1 on 5 matching bases. CDR3 length equals 13 residues. With 6 bases removed from V and 5 bases from J, the gap between germline ends came to 13 bases. Germline CDR1 KGHSH, CDR2 LQKENI. In DNA form, the CDR3 reads TGTGCCAGCTCCTCCTCAGGGAGGACTGAAGCTTTCTTT. Amino acids: CASSSSGRTEAFF. Using reference TRBV18 and TRBJ1-1 for the parts outside the CDR3, the full variable domain is NAGVMQNPRHLVRRRGQEARLRCSPMKGHSHVYWYRQLPEEGLKFMVYLQKENIIDESGMPKERFSAEFPKEGPSILRIQQVVRGDSAAYFCASSSSGRTEAFFGQGTRLTVV.

The V and J genes are TRBV7-9 and TRBJ1-5; D call uncertain. Germline lookup yields CDR1 SEHNR and CDR2 FQNEAQ (reference sequence). Trimming took 1 base from V and 9 from J, leaving 7 bases between them. The CDR3 consists of 12 residues. The CDR3 region is CASSLGGGPQHF. CDR3 DNA sequence: TGTGCCAGCAGCTTAGGTGGCGGGCCCCAGCATTTT.

V usage is TRBV5-1 and J usage is TRBJ2-1; the D gene is possibly TRBD1 (6 bases). Trimming took off 7 bases at V and 3 bases at J, with 11 bases between the two ends. The CDR3 runs 13 residues. Looked up from germline, CDR1 is SGHRS and CDR2 is YFSETQ. For the CDR3, the DNA is TGCGCCAGCGCCCTGGACAGCTACAATGAGCAGTTCTTC. It is translated as CASALDSYNEQFF.

J is TRBJ2-7 and V is TRBV7-9, with 7 bases matching TRBD1. The germline gives CDR1 SEHNR, CDR2 FQNEAQ (reference sequence). V shed 7 bases and J 5 bases; nucleotides not matched to a gene: 8. The CDR3 runs to 13 residues. The CDR3 is CASTETGKNEQYF. CDR3 sequence (DNA): TGTGCCAGCACCGAGACAGGGAAGAACGAGCAGTACTTC. The full variable domain, in which reference TRBV7-9 and TRBJ2-7 provide the parts outside the CDR3, is DTGVSQNPRHKITKRGQNVTFRCDPISEHNRLYWYRQTLGQGPEFLTYFQNEAQLEKSRLLSDRFSAERPKGSFSTLEIQRTEQGDSAMYLCASTETGKNEQYFGPGTRLTVT.

This chain uses TRBV4-1 with TRBJ2-7; D possibly corresponds to TRBD2 (5 bases). Germline V gene sequence: CDR1 MGHRA, CDR2 YSYEKL. The CDR3 spans 14 residues. Trimming shortened V by 3 bases and J by 1 base, and 10 bases separated the two germline ends. The CDR3 DNA reads as TGCGCCAGCAGCCAGGGAGACATGTCCTACGAGCAGTACTTC. Amino acids: CASSQGDMSYEQYF.

V gene TRBV5-4 combines with J gene TRBJ2-7, with 9 positions matching TRBD2. V trimming: 0 bases; J trimming: 4 bases; junction bases outside the gene matches: 5. Per germline, CDR1 SGHNT and CDR2 YYREEE (reference sequence). The CDR3 is made up of 15 amino acids. CDR3 region: CASSLVSGGGYEQYF. The CDR3 nucleotides read TGTGCCAGCAGCTTGGTTAGCGGGGGCGGGTACGAGCAGTACTTC.

The chain links TRBV6-5 to TRBJ1-3; D not resolved. The CDR3 is 14 amino acids. V dropped 10 bases and J dropped 0 bases, with 13 bases sitting between them. Germline lookup yields CDR1 MNHEY and CDR2 SVGAGI. The CDR3 nucleotides are TGTGCCACCTCCCAAGGGAGCTCTGGAAACACCATATATTTT. It encodes CATSQGSSGNTIYF.

For the CDR3, the DNA is TGCAGCGCCAAAAGGGGGGGGGCGCCAGTGCGGGAAGGGAATGAGCAGTTCTTC. This sequence encodes CSAKRGGAPVREGNEQFF. The rearrangement uses TRBV29-1 and TRBJ2-1; perhaps TRBD2 as D (7 bases). The CDR3 is made up of 18 amino acids. V lost 7 bases and J lost 7, with 32 bases in between. Germline CDR1 is SQVTM and CDR2 is ANQGSEA.

This clone has a single count. This chain links TRBV7-9 with TRBJ2-7; 8 nucleotides align to TRBD1. The CDR3 consists of 14 residues. The ends lost 4 bases at V and 3 bases at J; junction bases unmatched: 5. Germline assignment: CDR1 SEHNR and CDR2 FQNEAQ (reference sequence). The CDR3 loop reads CASSSDRGDYEQYF. Written as DNA, the CDR3 is TGTGCCAGCAGCTCCGACAGGGGAGACTACGAGCAGTACTTC.

The rearrangement links TRBV27 to TRBJ2-7; 10 positions match TRBD2. Germline V gives CDR1 MNHEY, CDR2 SMNVEV (reference sequence). The CDR3 spans 15 residues. The trim removed 2 bases at V and 6 bases at J, leaving 7 bases unmatched. The CDR3 is CASSLVGLARGEQYF. The CDR3 region has the DNA TGTGCCAGCAGTTTAGTGGGACTAGCGAGAGGCGAGCAGTACTTC.

This clone was observed many times. V gene TRBV7-2 combines with J gene TRBJ2-7; D might be TRBD1 (5 bases). The CDR3 extends over 14 amino acids. Trimming removed 3 bases from V and 5 bases from J, with 14 bases in between. CDR1 is SGHTA and CDR2 is FQGNSA in the germline V gene. The chain's CDR3 is CASSFTGRRDEQYF. DNA for the CDR3: TGTGCCAGCAGCTTCACAGGCCGTCGCGACGAGCAGTACTTC.

The rearrangement joins TRBV5-4 to TRBJ2-1, with 10 bases that match TRBD2. J lost 5 bases, V lost 9 bases, and 5 bases had no gene match. CDR3 length equals 13 residues. From germline, CDR1 is SGHNT and CDR2 YYREEE (reference sequence). As DNA, the CDR3 is TGTGCCACCGGGACTAGCGATAACAATGAGCAGTTCTTC. Encoded protein: CATGTSDNNEQFF.

The chain carries TRBV27 and TRBJ2-3, with 8 bases identical to TRBD1. There are 15 residues in the CDR3. The germline gives CDR1 MNHEY, CDR2 SMNVEV (reference sequence). V shed 4 bases, J shed 3 bases, and the junction held 6 bases outside the gene matches. The CDR3 sequence: CASSWGTGVTDTQYF. CDR3 DNA sequence: TGTGCCAGCAGTTGGGGGACAGGAGTGACAGATACGCAGTATTTT.

V gene TRBV19 combines with J gene TRBJ2-1, with TRBD1 matching 10 bases. V gave up 1 base and J gave up 14 bases; unmatched junction bases: 5. CDR1 and CDR2 from the germline V gene are LNHDA and SQIVND (reference sequence). The CDR3 covers 13 residues. The CDR3 spells CASSIAGTGEEFF. The CDR3 DNA reads as TGTGCCAGTAGTATAGCCGGGACAGGGGAGGAGTTCTTC.

This chain connects TRBV7-9 to TRBJ2-2; tentatively, D is TRBD2 (5 bases). CDR3 length: 16 residues. Germline V gene data show CDR1 as SEHNR and CDR2 as FQNEAQ (reference sequence). The ends were cut back, 5 bases at V and 1 base at J, with 14 bases in the middle. The CDR3 sequence: CASSTRAEKNTGELFF. DNA for the CDR3: TGTGCCAGCAGCACACGAGCGGAAAAGAACACCGGGGAGCTGTTTTTT.

The chain links TRBV5-5 to TRBJ1-4, with D unclear. Germline CDR1 is SGHKS and CDR2 is YYEKEE (reference sequence). The CDR3 is 17 amino acids. The germline V and J ends were trimmed by 6 bases and 0 bases, with 18 bases remaining between them. CDR3 in amino acids: CASTTYPHFATNEKLFF. In DNA form, the CDR3 reads TGTGCCAGCACCACTTATCCCCATTTTGCAACTAATGAAAAACTGTTTTTT.

The CDR3 DNA reads as TGTGCCAGCGGCGGGACTCTAGACTACGAGCAGTACTTC. Translating it yields CASGGTLDYEQYF. V is TRBV2 and J is TRBJ2-7; D may be TRBD2 (6 bases). Germline CDR1 SNHLY, CDR2 FYNNEI. The CDR3 length is 13 residues. V was shortened by 8 bases and J by 3 bases, with 14 bases between the two germline ends.

The V gene is TRBV2, the J gene TRBJ2-7, with D uncertain. The CDR3 covers 12 residues. Germline values: CDR1 SNHLY, CDR2 FYNNEI. Trimming took off 5 bases at V and 1 base at J, with 6 bases between the two ends. CDR3 in amino acids: CASSTESYEQYF. The CDR3 region has the DNA TGTGCCAGCAGTACGGAGTCCTACGAGCAGTACTTC.

The chain joins TRBV16 to TRBJ2-1, with a tentative D call TRBD1 (5 bases). The germline V gene encodes CDR1 KGHSY and CDR2 FQNENV. V was clipped by 6 bases and J by 4 bases, with 7 bases between them. This CDR3 contains 12 residues. CDR3 nucleotide sequence: TGTGCCAGCAGTCCAGGGTACAATGAGCAGTTCTTC. It specifies CASSPGYNEQFF.

The chain links TRBV5-5 to TRBJ1-2, with D unresolved. V shed 4 bases and J shed 0 bases, with 13 bases lying between them. The V gene's germline CDR1 is SGHKS and CDR2 YYEKEE (reference sequence). There are 15 residues in the CDR3. CDR3 DNA sequence: TGTGCCAGCAGCCCAGGACCTCATTCTAACTATGGCTACACCTTC. Translation: CASSPGPHSNYGYTF.

The J gene is TRBJ2-7, the V gene TRBV4-1, with D possibly matching TRBD2 (5 bases). Germline V gives CDR1 MGHRA, CDR2 YSYEKL. CDR3 length: 13 residues. Trimming pared 1 base from V and 1 base from J, leaving 5 bases between. CDR3 sequence: CASSQAGSYEQYF. For the CDR3, the DNA is TGCGCCAGCAGCCAAGCGGGATCCTACGAGCAGTACTTC.

The gene calls are TRBV7-6 and TRBJ1-1; no clear D gene. This CDR3 region has 15 residues. Germline CDR1 is SGHVS and CDR2 is FNYEAQ. V dropped 2 bases and J dropped 2 bases, with 12 bases sitting between them. The CDR3 loop reads CASSLPSDRNTEAFF. CDR3 coding DNA: TGTGCCAGCAGCTTACCCTCCGACCGTAACACTGAAGCTTTCTTT.

V is TRBV5-1 and J is TRBJ2-3, with 8 bases fitting TRBD1. CDR1 and CDR2 (germline): SGHRS, YFSETQ. V gave up 4 bases and J gave up 1 base; unmatched junction bases: 5. This CDR3 has 15 residues. The CDR3 loop reads CASSAQGQGTDTQYF. The CDR3 DNA reads TGCGCCAGCAGCGCCCAGGGACAGGGCACAGATACGCAGTATTTT.

The count of this clone is one. This chain joins TRBV4-1 and TRBJ1-4, with D maybe TRBD1 (5 bases). The germline CDR1 and CDR2 sequences are MGHRA and YSYEKL. V was trimmed by 4 bases and J by 4 bases, leaving 10 bases between them. CDR3 length: 14 amino acids. CDR3 amino acids: CASSPRGGNEKLFF. The CDR3 DNA reads TGCGCCAGCAGCCCCCGGGGGGGTAATGAAAAACTGTTTTTT.

The gene calls are TRBV6-5 and TRBJ2-1, with 9 bases that match TRBD2. The V gene end was trimmed by 0 bases and the J gene end by 14 bases; junction bases not matched to a gene: 8. Looked up from germline, CDR1 is MNHEY and CDR2 is SVGAGI. This CDR3 is built from 14 residues. CDR3 loop: CASSYSPLAGEKFF. In DNA form, the CDR3 reads TGTGCCAGCAGTTACTCGCCCTTAGCGGGAGAGAAGTTCTTC.

This clone has just a few counts. This rearrangement joins TRBV27 to TRBJ2-1; a weak D match, TRBD1 (5 bases). The CDR3 loop spans 16 amino acids. With 6 bases removed from V and 8 bases from J, the gap between germline ends came to 23 bases. Germline V gene data show CDR1 as MNHEY and CDR2 as SMNVEV (reference sequence). The CDR3 sequence: CASSIGGRVSFDEQFF. CDR3 DNA: TGTGCCAGCAGCATTGGTGGCAGGGTGAGTTTCGATGAGCAGTTCTTC.